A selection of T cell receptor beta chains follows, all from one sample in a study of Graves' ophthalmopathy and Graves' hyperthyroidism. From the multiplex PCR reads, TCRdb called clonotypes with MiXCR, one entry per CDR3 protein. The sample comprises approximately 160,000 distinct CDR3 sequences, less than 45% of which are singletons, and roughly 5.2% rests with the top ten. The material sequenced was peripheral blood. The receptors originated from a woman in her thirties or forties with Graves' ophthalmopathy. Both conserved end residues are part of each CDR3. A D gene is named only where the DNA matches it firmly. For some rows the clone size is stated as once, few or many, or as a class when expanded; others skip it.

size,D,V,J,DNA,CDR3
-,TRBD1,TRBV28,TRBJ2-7,TGTGCCAGCAGTTTACCGGGACAGGGGGCCTCGGATCAGTACTTC,CASSLPGQGASDQYF
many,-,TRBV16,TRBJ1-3,TGTGCCAGCAGCCAATCTGGCTTCTCTGGAAACACCATATATTTT,CASSQSGFSGNTIYF
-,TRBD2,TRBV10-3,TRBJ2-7,TGTGCCATCAGGATGAGCCTAGCGGCCAACTACGAGCAGTACTTC,CAIRMSLAANYEQYF
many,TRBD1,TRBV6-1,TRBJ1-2,TGTGCCAGCAGTGAAGGGGCGGACAGGGGTGGCTACACCTTC,CASSEGADRGGYTF
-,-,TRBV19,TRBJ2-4,TGTGCCAGTAGTATAGGGGCAGGTGGAGCCAAAAACATTCAGTACTTC,CASSIGAGGAKNIQYF
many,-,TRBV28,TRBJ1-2,TGTGCCAGCAGTCCTCACAAGGCCGAGGGGAACTATGGCTACACCTTC,CASSPHKAEGNYGYTF
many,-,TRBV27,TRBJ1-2,TGTGCCAGCAGCATCTCCGGGGCCGCCGCAGGATTTGGCTACACCTTC,CASSISGAAAGFGYTF
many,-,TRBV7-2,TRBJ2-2,TGTGCCAGCAGCTGGGACTTAACCGGGGAGCTGTTTTTT,CASSWDLTGELFF
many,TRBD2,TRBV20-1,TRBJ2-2,TGCAGTGCCCCAAGACTAGCGGGCCCCGGGGAGCTGTTTTTT,CSAPRLAGPGELFF
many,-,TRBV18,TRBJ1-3,TGTGCCAGCTCACCACGCATAGAACTCTCTGGAAACACCATATATTTT,CASSPRIELSGNTIYF
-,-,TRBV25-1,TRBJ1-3,TGTGCCAGCAGTGAATGGAGCGGAAACACCATATATTTT,CASSEWSGNTIYF
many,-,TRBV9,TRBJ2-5,TGTGCCAGCAGCGTAGACGCGGGGGCGAGGGAGACCCAGTACTTC,CASSVDAGARETQYF
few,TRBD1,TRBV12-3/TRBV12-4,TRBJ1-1,TGTGCCAGCAGAAATTCACAGGGGTTCACTGAAGCTTTCTTT,CASRNSQGFTEAFF
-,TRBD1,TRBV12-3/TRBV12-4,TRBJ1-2,TGTGCCAGCAACTCGAGGGGGCTTGGCTATGGCTACACCTTC,CASNSRGLGYGYTF
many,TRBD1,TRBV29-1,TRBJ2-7,TGCAGCGTTACAGGGGCCTACGAGCAGTACTTC,CSVTGAYEQYF
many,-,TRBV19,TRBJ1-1,TGTGCCAGTAGAGATGGGTACACTGAAGCTTTCTTT,CASRDGYTEAFF
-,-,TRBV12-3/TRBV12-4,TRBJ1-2,TGTGCCAGCAGCGATTCGGGGTACGGCTATGGCTACACCTTC,CASSDSGYGYGYTF
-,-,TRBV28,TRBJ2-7,TGTGCCAGCAGCCTTAAGGACGTGGGGACCCACGAGCAGTACTTC,CASSLKDVGTHEQYF
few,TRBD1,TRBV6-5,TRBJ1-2,TGTGCCAGCAGTTTCCAGGGGGAGAGCTACACCTTC,CASSFQGESYTF
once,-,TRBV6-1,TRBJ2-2,TGTGCCAGCAGCCGGACTCGGAACACCGGGGAGCTGTTTTTT,CASSRTRNTGELFF
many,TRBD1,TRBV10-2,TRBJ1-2,TGCGCCAGCAGTGAGTCGAGCGGGACAGGGGGTGACTATGGCTACACCTTC,CASSESSGTGGDYGYTF
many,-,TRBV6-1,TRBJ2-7,TGTGCCAGCAGTGCGACCGACTCCTACGAGCAGTACTTC,CASSATDSYEQYF
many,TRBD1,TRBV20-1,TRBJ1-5,TGCAGTGCAGGACAGGGAGAGCATCAGCCCCAGCATTTT,CSAGQGEHQPQHF
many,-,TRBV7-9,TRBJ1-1,TGTGCCAGCACTGACCTTGAAGCTTTCTTT,CASTDLEAFF
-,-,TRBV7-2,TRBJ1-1,TGTGCCAGCAGCTTAGCTAGGGAGGACACTGAAGCTTTCTTT,CASSLAREDTEAFF
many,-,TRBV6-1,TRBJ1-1,TGTGCCAGCAATGAATCGGGGCGTTTTGAAGCTTTCTTT,CASNESGRFEAFF
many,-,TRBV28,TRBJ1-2,TGTGCCACCGTAGCGACGGGCTACACCTTC,CATVATGYTF
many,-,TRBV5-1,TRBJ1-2,TGCGCCAGCAGCGTTTATGGCTACACCTTC,CASSVYGYTF
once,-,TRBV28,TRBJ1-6,TGTGCCAGCAGTGACGGACAGACCGTTCAGAATTCACCCCTCCACTTT,CASSDGQTVQNSPLHF
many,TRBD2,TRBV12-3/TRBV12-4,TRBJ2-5,TGTGCCAGCGCTTTTCTGTCCGGCAGCGGGGGACAAGAGACCCAGTACTTC,CASAFLSGSGGQETQYF
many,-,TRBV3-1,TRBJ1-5,TGTGCCAGCAGCAAGGACGGATACAATCAGCCCCAGCATTTT,CASSKDGYNQPQHF
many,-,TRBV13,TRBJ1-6,TGTGCCAGCAGCCCCCCCGGGACACCCACGACCCTCCACTTT,CASSPPGTPTTLHF
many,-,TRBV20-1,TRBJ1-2,TGCAGTGCTAGAAGGGCCGGCCGCTATGGCTACACCTTC,CSARRAGRYGYTF
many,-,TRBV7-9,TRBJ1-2,TGTGCCAGCAGCCCAGTAGTGGCGGTCAACTATGGCTACACCTTC,CASSPVVAVNYGYTF
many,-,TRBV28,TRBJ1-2,TGTGCCAGCAGTTTCGACCGCTCAATCGCCTTC,CASSFDRSIAF
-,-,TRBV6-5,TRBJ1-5,TGTGCCAGCAGTTACTCGACAGATAGCAATCAGCCCCAGCATTTT,CASSYSTDSNQPQHF
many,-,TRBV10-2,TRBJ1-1,TGCGCCAGCAGCAGGGACCATTTTGGGACTGAAGCTTTCTTT,CASSRDHFGTEAFF
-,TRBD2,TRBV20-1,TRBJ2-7,TGCAGTGCTAGCCACGGACTAGCGGGAGGTTACGAGCAGTACTTC,CSASHGLAGGYEQYF
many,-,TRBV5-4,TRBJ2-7,TGTGCCAGCAGCAAGGACAACTACGAGCAGTACTTC,CASSKDNYEQYF
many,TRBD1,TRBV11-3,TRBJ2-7,TGTGCCAGCAGCTTCACCGGGACAGGGGAGCGCGAGCAGTACTTC,CASSFTGTGEREQYF
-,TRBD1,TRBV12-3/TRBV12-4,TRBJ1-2,TGTGCCAGCACCCGCACAGGGGACTATGGCTACACCTTC,CASTRTGDYGYTF
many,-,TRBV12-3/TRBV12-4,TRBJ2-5,TGTGCCAGCAGCCCCTCCGGAGGTACAGAGACCCAGTACTTC,CASSPSGGTETQYF
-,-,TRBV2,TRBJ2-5,TGTGCCAGCAGCCCTAGGGTTGACCAAGAGACCCAGTACTTC,CASSPRVDQETQYF
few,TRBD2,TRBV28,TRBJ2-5,TGTGCCAGCAGTATCGGGACTAGCGGGCACCAAGAGACCCAGTACTTC,CASSIGTSGHQETQYF
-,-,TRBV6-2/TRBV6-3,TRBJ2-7,TGTGCCAGCATTCGGACAGCGACCTCCTACGAGCAGTACTTC,CASIRTATSYEQYF
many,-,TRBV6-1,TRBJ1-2,TGTGCCAGCAGTGATCCCGGGACTGGAAACTATGGCTACACCTTC,CASSDPGTGNYGYTF
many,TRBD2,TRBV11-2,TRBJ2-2,TGTGCCAGCAGCGGTAGGACTAGCGGAAAGCCCGGGGAGCTGTTTTTT,CASSGRTSGKPGELFF
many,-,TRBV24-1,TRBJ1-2,TGTGCCACCAGTGACCGCAGTGACGGCTACACCTTC,CATSDRSDGYTF
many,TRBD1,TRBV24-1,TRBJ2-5,TGTGCCACCAGCGCCGGGGGGGGACAGGGGAGAGAGACCCAGTACTTC,CATSAGGGQGRETQYF
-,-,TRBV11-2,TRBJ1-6,TGTGCCAGCAGCTTACCCCGCGGGGGTGCCTACTATAATTCACCCCTCCACTTT,CASSLPRGGAYYNSPLHF
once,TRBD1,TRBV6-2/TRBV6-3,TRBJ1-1,TGTGCCAGCAGTTACTCGTTCGGGAGAGGGACAGGGACGAACACTGAAGCTTTCTTT,CASSYSFGRGTGTNTEAFF
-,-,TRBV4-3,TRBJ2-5,TGCGCCAGCAGCCAAGGGGTCGGGAGCAAAGAGACCCAGTACTTC,CASSQGVGSKETQYF
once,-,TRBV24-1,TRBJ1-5,TGTGCCACCAGAACGCCGCGGATCAATCAGCCCCAGCATTTT,CATRTPRINQPQHF
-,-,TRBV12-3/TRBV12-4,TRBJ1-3,TGTGCCAGTCGCCGGGAGACCCAAGGAAACACCATATATTTT,CASRRETQGNTIYF
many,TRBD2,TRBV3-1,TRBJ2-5,TGTGCCAGCAGCCAAGATGGGTCGCGGGGGGAAGAGACCCAGTACTTC,CASSQDGSRGEETQYF
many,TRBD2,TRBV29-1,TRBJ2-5,TGCAGCGCTCTGGGACTAGCGGGGGTTCTGGCAACCCAGTACTTC,CSALGLAGVLATQYF
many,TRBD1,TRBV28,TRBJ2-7,TGTGCCAGCACGACCGACAGGGGCGCTACCTACGAGCAGTACTTC,CASTTDRGATYEQYF
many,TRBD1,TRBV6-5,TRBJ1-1,TGTGCCACCACCGGGACAGGGGGCCTGCTAGGTGAAGCTTTCTTT,CATTGTGGLLGEAFF
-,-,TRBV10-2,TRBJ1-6,TGCGCCACCGACCTGTCCGGGAATTCACCCCTCCACTTT,CATDLSGNSPLHF